This T cell receptor (beta chain) was sequenced in a study of CD8+CD57+ T cells in acquired aplastic anemia. Study-wide findings and caveats: CD8+ Simpson's diversity in patients was not significantly different from that in controls.

The sequenced patients had an expansion of CD8+CD57+ cells seen by flow cytometry. Each patient had severe acquired aplastic anemia. With regard to this clonotype: Antigen: not known. The conserved phenylalanine or tryptophan normally closing the CDR3 is absent here, so this likely arose from a read error.

This CDR3 is 13 amino acids long. The germline gives CDR1 ENHRY, CDR2 SYGVKD. V was pared by 10 bases and J by 6 bases, with 16 bases between. Profiling that covered TCR beta VDJ and CDR3 relied on genomic DNA as its template. Using its own MiXCR run on the reads, TCRdb lists one record per CDR3 protein. The sample has fewer than 250,000 distinct CDR3 sequences, around 45% seen once. Sequenced: sorted CD4+, CD8+, or CD8+CD57+ T cells (not recorded which) from PBMCs. This chain links TRBV10-3 with TRBJ2-1; TRBD1 or TRBD2 may be the D gene (5 bases each). The receptor was isolated from a human donor with aplastic anemia. The CDR3 DNA reads TGTGCCAGCAACCAGGGAGAGAGCAATGAGCAGTTCCTC. It encodes CASNQGESNEQFL.